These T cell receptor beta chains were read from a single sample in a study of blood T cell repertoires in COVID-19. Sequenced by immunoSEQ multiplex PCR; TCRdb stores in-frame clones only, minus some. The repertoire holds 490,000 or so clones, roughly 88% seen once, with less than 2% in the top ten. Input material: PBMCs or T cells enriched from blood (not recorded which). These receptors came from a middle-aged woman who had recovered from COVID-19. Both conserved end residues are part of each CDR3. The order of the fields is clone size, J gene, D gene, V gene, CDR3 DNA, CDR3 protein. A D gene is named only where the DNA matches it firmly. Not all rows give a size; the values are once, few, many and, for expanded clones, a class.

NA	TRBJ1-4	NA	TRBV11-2	TGTGCCAGCAGACTGAGGGGGGGACCTGCAACTAATGAAAAACTGTTTTTT	CASRLRGGPATNEKLFF
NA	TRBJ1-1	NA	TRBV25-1	TGTGCCAGCAGTGATTATAGCGCTGAAGCTTTCTTT	CASSDYSAEAFF
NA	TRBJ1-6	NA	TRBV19	TGTGCCAGTAGTAATAGGGAGCTACAGTGGAATTCACCCCTCCACTTT	CASSNRELQWNSPLHF
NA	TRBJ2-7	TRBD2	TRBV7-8	TGTGCCAGCAGCTTAGGGGGGGGTAAGAATTACGAGCAGTACTTC	CASSLGGGKNYEQYF
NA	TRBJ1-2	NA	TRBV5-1	TGCGCCAGCAGCCATACAGCTAACTATGGCTACACCTTC	CASSHTANYGYTF
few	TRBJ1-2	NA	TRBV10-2	TGCGCCAGCAGTGAGTCCGGGTACATGGATGGCTACACCTTC	CASSESGYMDGYTF
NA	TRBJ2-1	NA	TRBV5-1	TGCGCCAGCAGCTCGGACCCAGACTATAACAATGAGCAGTTCTTC	CASSSDPDYNNEQFF
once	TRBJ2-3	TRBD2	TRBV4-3	TGCGCCAGCAGCCAAGCTCCAGCGGGAGCGACAGATACGCAGTATTTT	CASSQAPAGATDTQYF
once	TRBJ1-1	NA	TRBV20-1	TGCAGTGCTATTAAGGGGACTGAAGCTTTCTTT	CSAIKGTEAFF
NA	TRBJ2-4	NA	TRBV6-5	TGTGCCAGCAGTTACTCGGACAGCCTAGCCAAAAACATTCAGTACTTC	CASSYSDSLAKNIQYF
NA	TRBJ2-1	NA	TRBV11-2	TGTGCCTCGGGGACACCGTACAATGAGCAGTTCTTC	CASGTPYNEQFF
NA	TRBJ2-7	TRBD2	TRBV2	TGTGCCAGCAGTGTCAGCGGGAGCATTTACGAGCAGTACTTC	CASSVSGSIYEQYF
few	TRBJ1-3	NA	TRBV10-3	TGTGCCATCAGTGAGTCGACGGCGGCCAGAACCTCTGGAAACACCATATATTTT	CAISESTAARTSGNTIYF
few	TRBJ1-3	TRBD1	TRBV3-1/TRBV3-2	TGTGCCAGCAGCCAACACTACTTAAGCAGGGGGAACACCATATATTTT	CASSQHYLSRGNTIYF
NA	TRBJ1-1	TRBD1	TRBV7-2	TGTGCCAGCAGCCCCAGACAGGGTGGGAACACTGAAGCTTTCTTT	CASSPRQGGNTEAFF
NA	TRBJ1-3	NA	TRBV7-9	TGTGCCAGCAGAACAGGGAGTGGAAACACCATATATTTT	CASRTGSGNTIYF
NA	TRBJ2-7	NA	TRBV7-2	TGTGCCAGCAGCTTAGGTGTTCAAAACGAGCAGTACTTC	CASSLGVQNEQYF
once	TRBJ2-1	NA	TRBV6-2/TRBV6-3	TGTGCCAGCAGTTACGCAGGCAGGCCCAACAATGAGCAGTTCTTC	CASSYAGRPNNEQFF
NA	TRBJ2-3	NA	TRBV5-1	TGCGCCAGCGCCCAGGGAGGACCCCTCACAGATACGCAGTATTTT	CASAQGGPLTDTQYF
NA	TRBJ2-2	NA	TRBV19	TGTGCCAGTAGTAGGAGACAGAGCACCGGGGAGCTGTTTTTT	CASSRRQSTGELFF
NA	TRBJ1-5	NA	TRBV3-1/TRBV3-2	TGTGCCAGCAGCCCCTACAGAGATCAGCCCCAGCATTTT	CASSPYRDQPQHF
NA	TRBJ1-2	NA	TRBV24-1	TGTGCCACCAGTGACCGGACAGTCCCCTATGGCTACACCTTC	CATSDRTVPYGYTF
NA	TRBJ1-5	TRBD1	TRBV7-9	TGTGCCAGCAGCTTCAGGGGGTATCAGCCCCAGCATTTT	CASSFRGYQPQHF
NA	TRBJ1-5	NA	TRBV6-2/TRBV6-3	TGTGCCAGCAGTTATCTACAGGAATTCAATCAGCCCCAGCATTTT	CASSYLQEFNQPQHF
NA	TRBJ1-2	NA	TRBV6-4	TGTGCCAGCAGCCCTGAGCTGGGAGGAGGGGGCTACACCTTC	CASSPELGGGGYTF
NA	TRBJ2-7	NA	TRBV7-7	TGTGCCAGCAGCTCCGGAAACAGACCCTCCTACGAGCAGTACTTC	CASSSGNRPSYEQYF
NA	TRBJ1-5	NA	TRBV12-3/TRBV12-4	TGTGCCAGCAGTGAAGCAGGGGATCAGCCCCAGCATTTT	CASSEAGDQPQHF
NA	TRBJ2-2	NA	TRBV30	TGTGCCTGGAGGGCGATAGGGCAGGGTAACACCGGGGAGCTGTTTTTT	CAWRAIGQGNTGELFF
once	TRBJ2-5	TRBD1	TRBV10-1	TGCGCCACCTCGGACAGGGTCCAAGAGACCCAGTACTTC	CATSDRVQETQYF
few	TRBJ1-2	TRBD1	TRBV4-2	TGTGCCAGCAGCCAAGAGTTGACAGGGGTCATTCTTTATGGCTACACCTTC	CASSQELTGVILYGYTF
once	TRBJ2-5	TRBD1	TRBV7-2	TGTGCCAGCAACCTACAGGGACAGGTTAAAGAGACCCAGTACTTC	CASNLQGQVKETQYF
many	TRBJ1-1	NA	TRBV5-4	TGTGCCAGCAGCTTGTCAGGGACTGAAGCTTTCTTT	CASSLSGTEAFF
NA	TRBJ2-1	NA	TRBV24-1	TGTGCCACCAGTGATTTGGCGAATGAGCAGTTCTTC	CATSDLANEQFF
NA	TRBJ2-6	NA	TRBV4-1	TGCGCCAGCAACAATGTAGGGGCCAACGTCCTGACTTTC	CASNNVGANVLTF
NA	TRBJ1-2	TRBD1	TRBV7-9	TGTGCCAGCAGCTTAGGATGGGACAGGGGATTGAACTATGGCTACACCTTC	CASSLGWDRGLNYGYTF
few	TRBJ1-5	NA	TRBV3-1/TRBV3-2	TGTGCCAGCAGCCAAGAGGGAGTAGGCAATCAGCCCCAGCATTTT	CASSQEGVGNQPQHF
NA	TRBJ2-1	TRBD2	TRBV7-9	TGTGCCAGCAGCATAACGGGACTAATTTACAATGAGCAGTTCTTC	CASSITGLIYNEQFF
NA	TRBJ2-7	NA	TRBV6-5	TGTGCCAGCAGTTCCCGGACTCCCCTCTACGAGCAGTACTTC	CASSSRTPLYEQYF
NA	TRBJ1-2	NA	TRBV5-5	TGTGCCAGCAGCTTGGTTCCCCTGAGCTCTAACTATGGCTACACCTTC	CASSLVPLSSNYGYTF
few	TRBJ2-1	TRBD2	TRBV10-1	TGCGCCAGCAGTGAGGGGACTAGCAGTTACAATGAGCAGTTCTTC	CASSEGTSSYNEQFF
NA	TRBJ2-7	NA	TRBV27	TGTGCCAGCAGACCGTTTGGTGGACAGACTTCCAGTCACGAGCAGTACTTC	CASRPFGGQTSSHEQYF
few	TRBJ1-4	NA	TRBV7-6	TGTGCCAGCAGCTTAGGAGACAGCGCTAATGAAAAACTGTTTTTT	CASSLGDSANEKLFF
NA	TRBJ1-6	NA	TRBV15	TGTGCCACCAGCAGAGATCGCGATAATTCACCCCTCCACTTT	CATSRDRDNSPLHF
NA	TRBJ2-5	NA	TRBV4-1	TGCGCCAGCAGCCAAGAAGTACGCGCGGAGACCCAGTACTTC	CASSQEVRAETQYF
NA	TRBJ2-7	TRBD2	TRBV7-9	TGTGCCAGCAGCTTAGTGACTAGCGGGAGGGTATACGAGCAGTACTTC	CASSLVTSGRVYEQYF